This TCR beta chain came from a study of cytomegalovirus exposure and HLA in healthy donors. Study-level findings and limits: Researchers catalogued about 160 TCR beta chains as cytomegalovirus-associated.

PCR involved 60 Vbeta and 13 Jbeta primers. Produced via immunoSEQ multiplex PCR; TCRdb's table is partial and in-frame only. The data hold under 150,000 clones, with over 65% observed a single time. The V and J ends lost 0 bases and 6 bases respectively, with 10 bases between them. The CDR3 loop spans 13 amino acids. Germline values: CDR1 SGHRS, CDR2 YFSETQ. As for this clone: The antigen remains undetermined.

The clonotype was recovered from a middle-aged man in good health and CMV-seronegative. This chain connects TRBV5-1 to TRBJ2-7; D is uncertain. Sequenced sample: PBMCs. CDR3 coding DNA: TGCGCCAGCAGCTTGGACACCCCTCGCGAGCAGTACTTC. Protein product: CASSLDTPREQYF.